The 20 T cell receptor beta chains in this list originate from one sample, sequenced in a study of monozygotic twins with inflammatory bowel disease. One entry per CDR3 protein, without DNA, is what TCRdb gives after re-calling the 5' RACE reads. The sample's table shows some 440,000 distinct CDR3 sequences. The specimen was blood. Receptors were obtained from a human donor with ulcerative colitis or Crohn's disease, or a healthy co-twin of an affected twin (not recorded which).

The chain recombines TRBV5-6 with TRBJ2-5; no DNA is available, so the TRBD1 call from TCRdb remains unchecked. The CDR3 runs to 14 residues. Germline lookup yields CDR1 SGHDT and CDR2 YYEEEE. The CDR3 reads CASSPGQGFETQYF.

The J gene is TRBJ2-5, the V gene TRBV10-3. The germline V gene encodes CDR1 ENHRY and CDR2 SYGVKD. The CDR3 has 15 amino acids. The CDR3 loop reads CAISENSVGLETQYF.

This sequence joins TRBV7-3 and TRBJ2-3; lacking DNA, the TRBD1 call made by TCRdb goes unchecked. The CDR3 has 14 amino acids. Germline V gene data show CDR1 as SGHTA and CDR2 as FQGTGA. The CDR3 sequence is CASSLDGTTDTQYF.

The chain has TRBV19 and TRBJ1-5. Germline V gene lookup returns CDR1 LNHDA and CDR2 SQIVND (reference sequence). The CDR3 loop spans 18 amino acids. This CDR3 reads CASSRTGTYANSNQPQHF.

This chain joins TRBV5-1 and TRBJ2-1; without DNA, the TCRdb call of TRBD1 cannot be checked. The CDR3 totals 16 residues. From germline, CDR1 is SGHRS and CDR2 YFSETQ. CDR3 residues: CASSYQTGEAYNEQFF.

CDR3 loop: CASSLALWPYEQYF. V usage is TRBV6-6 and J usage is TRBJ2-7; TCRdb reports TRBD2, a call that lacks DNA to check it against. Germline V lookup: CDR1 MNHNY, CDR2 SVGAGI (reference sequence). The CDR3 contains 14 residues.

This chain uses TRBV28 with TRBJ2-7; TCRdb lists TRBD1, though no DNA is available to test this call. The CDR3 loop spans 13 amino acids. From germline, CDR1 is MDHEN and CDR2 SYDVKM. The CDR3 loop is CASSLRGHYEQYF.

This chain connects TRBV20-1 to TRBJ2-3; checking the TCRdb D call of TRBD2 is not possible without DNA. The CDR3 is 15 amino acids. The germline gives CDR1 DFQATT, CDR2 SNEGSKA (reference sequence). CDR3 residues: CSASFVAGVGDTQYF.

CDR3 protein: CATGDSFYEQYF. The chain combines TRBV10-3 with TRBJ2-7; TCRdb gives TRBD1 as the D gene, but with no DNA this cannot be confirmed. CDR1 and CDR2 from the germline V gene are ENHRY and SYGVKD. This CDR3 is built from 12 residues.

The chain carries TRBV18 and TRBJ1-2; the D call from TCRdb, TRBD1, cannot be confirmed without DNA. The CDR3 loop spans 15 amino acids. Germline CDR1 reads KGHSH; CDR2 reads LQKENI. The CDR3 sequence: CASSTGQSFNYGYTF.

The chain carries TRBV29-1 and TRBJ1-1; TCRdb's D call, TRBD1, is unchecked because there is no DNA. The germline V gene encodes CDR1 SQVTM and CDR2 ANQGSEA. This CDR3 has 13 amino acids. The CDR3 region is CSAGTVTNTEAFF.

The chain carries TRBV20-1 and TRBJ2-3; the D call from TCRdb, TRBD2, cannot be confirmed without DNA. The CDR3 consists of 15 residues. Germline V gene data show CDR1 as DFQATT and CDR2 as SNEGSKA (reference sequence). The CDR3 sequence is CSGISGSSWTDTQYF.

The V call is TRBV12-3 or TRBV12-4, the J call TRBJ1-5; the D call of TRBD1 rests on TCRdb alone, since no DNA is present to check it. There are 15 residues in the CDR3. CDR3 amino acids: CASRRTGDSNQPQHF.

The V and J genes are TRBV6-1 and TRBJ2-7; checking the TCRdb D call of TRBD2 is not possible without DNA. The germline V gene encodes CDR1 MNHNS and CDR2 SASEGT. The CDR3 length is 17 residues. This CDR3 is CASRDSTGTAIEDEQYF.

The chain combines TRBV3-1 with TRBJ1-4; the D call of TRBD1 rests on TCRdb alone, since no DNA is present to check it. The CDR3 contains 16 residues. The germline gives CDR1 LGHDT, CDR2 YNNKEL (reference sequence). The CDR3 sequence is CASSQDSGQSNEKLFF.

The V call is TRBV7-8, the J call TRBJ2-7; absent DNA, TCRdb's TRBD2 call cannot be checked. The CDR3 runs to 14 residues. Germline V gives CDR1 SGHVS, CDR2 FQNEAQ. CDR3 in amino acids: CASSLSARGYEQYF.

This rearrangement joins TRBV6-1 to TRBJ2-2; the D call from TCRdb, TRBD2, cannot be confirmed without DNA. Per germline, CDR1 MNHNS and CDR2 SASEGT. The CDR3 extends over 16 amino acids. The CDR3 region is CASTTSGGAGTGELFF.

The V call is TRBV29-1, the J call TRBJ1-2. In germline, CDR1 is SQVTM, CDR2 ANQGSEA. This CDR3 is built from 14 residues. The CDR3 reads CSATTGIPGGGYTF.

The V gene is TRBV2, the J gene TRBJ2-7. This CDR3 has 13 amino acids. CDR1 SNHLY and CDR2 FYNNEI come from the germline V gene. The CDR3 region is CASSEDFSYEQYF.

J is TRBJ1-6 and V is TRBV20-1; the D gene TCRdb calls, TRBD1, cannot be checked with no DNA. Germline loops: CDR1 DFQATT, CDR2 SNEGSKA (reference sequence). The CDR3 length is 15 residues. CDR3 sequence: CSASLGGGGDSPLHF.